This entry features one T cell receptor (beta chain) sequence. The data derive from a study of blood T cell repertoires in COVID-19. Study background: Material from acute and convalescent COVID-19 was sourced from the United States, Italy and Spain. T cells, B-cell-depleted T cells, or PBMCs supplied cDNA or gDNA.

Some clones are missing from TCRdb's copy, which holds only in-frame ones; the method was immunoSEQ multiplex PCR. The repertoire holds approximately 210,000 clones, with 84% as singletons. The CDR3 runs to 15 residues. CDR1 and CDR2 (germline): SGHKS, YYEKEE (reference sequence). V lost 4 bases, J lost 5 bases, and 10 bases stayed unmatched. This clonotype was obtained from a human donor in a cohort sampled during active COVID-19. Sequenced sample: peripheral blood. This rearrangement joins TRBV5-5 to TRBJ2-5; 8 bases align to TRBD2. The chain's CDR3 is CASSGAGAMVETQYF. The CDR3 region has the DNA TGTGCCAGCAGCGGAGCGGGGGCTATGGTGGAGACCCAGTACTTC.